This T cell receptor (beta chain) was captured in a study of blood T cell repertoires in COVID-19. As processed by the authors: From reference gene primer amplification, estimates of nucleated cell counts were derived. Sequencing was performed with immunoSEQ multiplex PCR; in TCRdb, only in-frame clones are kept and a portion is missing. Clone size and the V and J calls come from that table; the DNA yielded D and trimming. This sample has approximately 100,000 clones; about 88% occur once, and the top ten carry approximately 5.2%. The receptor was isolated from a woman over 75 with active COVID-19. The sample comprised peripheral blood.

CDR3 residues: CASRKGGGQETQYF. In nucleotides, the CDR3 is TGTGCCAGCAGGAAAGGGGGGGGACAAGAGACCCAGTACTTC. The chain links TRBV2 to TRBJ2-5; maybe TRBD2 (7 bases). The CDR3 length is 14 residues. Germline CDR1 and CDR2: SNHLY and FYNNEI. Trimming took off 6 bases at V and 2 bases at J, with 13 bases between the two ends.